The entry below describes one T cell receptor (beta chain). No cognate antigen has been identified for it. No base quality values were provided; no much bigger clone lies one nucleotide off. The sample belongs to a study of blood T cell repertoires in COVID-19 (dated by TCRdb to 2020 to 2021). Some background on the complete study: Samples covering the acute and convalescent phases of COVID-19 were provided by collaborators in the United States, Italy and Spain. The repertoires were released in a freely available public database meant as a resource for research on the immune response to SARS-CoV-2. Nearly every sample came with metadata listing a de-identified subject ID, COVID-19 status, age in years and sex. The prospective study material was composed of cDNA or gDNA derived from T cells, B-cell-depleted T cells, or PBMCs. The dataset comprised deeply sampled blood TCRbeta repertoires from subjects exposed to, actively infected with, or recovered from COVID-19. The samples were drawn from two sources: the first 160 participants of the ongoing ImmuneRACE study, and 1,000 to 1,500 subjects contributed by 6 global collaborators. Where available, HLA class I and class II types were taken from metadata supplied by the sample provider and were not determined by assay-based typing.

Results and caveats for the whole study, not just this receptor: The quantity of clinical and demographic metadata differed by source and by participant and was supplied without curation.

Whole blood was collected in K2EDTA tubes by collaborating institutions according to the institutions' own protocols. For TCRbeta analysis, collaborator samples were shipped as frozen whole blood, as isolated PBMCs, or as DNA extracted from either sample type. TCRbeta CDR3 regions were amplified from genomic DNA by means of the immunoSEQ Assay, a bias-controlled multiplex PCR. The paper's processing steps were these. Nucleated cell counts per sample were estimated from amplification of reference gene primers within the assay. To quantify the absolute abundance of each unique TCRbeta CDR3 rearrangement, sequence reads were collapsed and filtered. For each sample, productive Simpson clonality was calculated as the square root of Simpson's diversity index across productive rearrangements. The source is immuneACCESS, and TCRdb retained only in-frame sequences with V and J called. Part of the clones is not carried over; for the studies checked, unresolved V genes explain less than half of this, and the remainder is unexplained. Clone size and V and J calls were adopted from that table, with D and trimming inferred from the DNA. Recorded for this sample are approximately 350,000 clones; around 83% of them occurred a single time. The ten largest make up 3% of the sample.

The sequence derives from a man aged 25-40 years with active or convalescent COVID-19. The sample consisted of peripheral blood.

The CDR3 has the sequence CASTLDFGNTEAFF. The bases read TGTGCCAGCACCCTAGACTTTGGAAACACTGAAGCTTTCTTT. The chain was built from TRBV2 and TRBJ1-1, with the D gene too uncertain to name. Looking up the germline V gene yields CDR1 SNHLY and CDR2 FYNNEI. From cysteine to phenylalanine, the CDR3 is 14 amino acids long. CDR3 DNA is the only sequence kept; it has 42 bases, read in frame from the first base. V sheds 7 bases and J sheds 2 bases, leaving 14 bases between their ends.